The T cell receptor (beta chain) under discussion was sequenced for a study of T cell responses to AZD1222 COVID-19 vaccine. Only in-frame clones appear in the TCRdb table, and some are missing; sequencing was by immunoSEQ multiplex PCR. Found here are roughly 180,000 clones, 85% to 90% of them singletons; the top ten hold 2.5% to 3%. Germline V gene data show CDR1 as GTSNPN and CDR2 as SVGIG (reference sequence). The CDR3 extends over 13 amino acids. V gave up 3 bases and J gave up 4 bases, with 9 bases separating them. In regard to this clone: Its target is not known.

The study's findings and limits: The sample set comprised mostly white British donors with more females, and clonal diversity was possibly underestimated. Researchers took repertoire samples only after the peak T cell response had come. Close to half of all spike-specific TCRs reportedly target regions of the variants that are unmutated. Distributed over spike, vaccine-associated CD4 TCRs predominated at 160-218 and 743-854.

The chain recombines TRBV30 with TRBJ2-2; no firm D call. Sequenced material: peripheral blood, taken on day 0 of MenACWY control vaccination. The sequence was obtained from an adult in good health. The CDR3 loop reads CAWSPRSTGELFF. DNA of the CDR3: TGTGCCTGGAGCCCTCGGTCCACCGGGGAGCTGTTTTTT. The entire variable domain, with the rest obtained from reference TRBV30 and TRBJ2-2, is as follows: SQTIHQWPATLVQPVGSPLSLECTVEGTSNPNLYWYRQAAGRGLQLLFYSVGIGQISSEVPQNLSASRPQDRQFILSSKKLLLSDSGFYLCAWSPRSTGELFFGEGSRLTVL.